This is a list of T cell receptor beta chains from one sample in a study of Ad26.COV2.S vaccination and SARS-CoV-2 variants. Data came from immunoSEQ multiplex PCR; TCRdb stores just in-frame clones and leaves some out. The sample lists hundreds of thousands of clones, 88% occurring once. Sequences were derived from peripheral blood, sampled in a trial of Ad26.COV2.S vaccine versus placebo. These receptor sequences come from a person aged 18-65 years who received the Ad26.COV2.S COVID-19 vaccine or a placebo. Each CDR3 is given with its conserved first and last residue. Each record gives: D gene, J gene, clone size, V gene, CDR3 protein, CDR3 DNA. A D gene is named only where the DNA matches it firmly. Only some rows state a clone size, as once, few, many or a class for expanded clones.

D gene: NA
J gene: TRBJ1-1
clone size: NA
V gene: TRBV29-1
CDR3 protein: CSVGSNRPEGTEAFF
CDR3 DNA: TGCAGCGTCGGTTCTAACAGGCCCGAAGGCACTGAAGCTTTCTTT

D gene: NA
J gene: TRBJ2-3
clone size: NA
V gene: TRBV7-3
CDR3 protein: CASSPRGIARTDTQYF
CDR3 DNA: TGTGCCAGCAGCCCCAGGGGAATAGCACGGACAGATACGCAGTATTTT

D gene: NA
J gene: TRBJ1-6
clone size: NA
V gene: TRBV3-1/TRBV3-2
CDR3 protein: CASSLTGDNSPLHF
CDR3 DNA: TGTGCCAGCAGCCTTACAGGAGATAATTCACCCCTCCACTTT

D gene: TRBD1
J gene: TRBJ1-5
clone size: NA
V gene: TRBV3-1/TRBV3-2
CDR3 protein: CASSQDGQGHSNQPQHF
CDR3 DNA: TGTGCCAGCAGCCAAGATGGACAGGGCCATAGCAATCAGCCCCAGCATTTT

D gene: TRBD1
J gene: TRBJ1-4
clone size: NA
V gene: TRBV13
CDR3 protein: CASSARDSDGEKLFF
CDR3 DNA: TGTGCCAGCAGCGCCCGGGACAGCGATGGGGAAAAACTGTTTTTT

D gene: TRBD1
J gene: TRBJ1-1
clone size: NA
V gene: TRBV19
CDR3 protein: CASSSTGGTEAFF
CDR3 DNA: TGTGCCAGTAGCTCCACAGGGGGGACTGAAGCTTTCTTT

D gene: NA
J gene: TRBJ1-4
clone size: NA
V gene: TRBV18
CDR3 protein: CASSLRQASSSLEKLFF
CDR3 DNA: TGTGCCAGCTCACTAAGACAGGCCTCATCCTCCCTTGAAAAACTGTTTTTT

D gene: TRBD2
J gene: TRBJ2-5
clone size: NA
V gene: TRBV5-3
CDR3 protein: CARSRASGLDF
CDR3 DNA: TGTGCCAGAAGCAGAGCTAGCGGGTTGGACTTC

D gene: NA
J gene: TRBJ2-7
clone size: NA
V gene: TRBV6-6
CDR3 protein: CASSYSNFREAYEQYF
CDR3 DNA: TGTGCCAGCAGTTACTCAAACTTCAGGGAAGCCTACGAGCAGTACTTC

D gene: NA
J gene: TRBJ1-1
clone size: NA
V gene: TRBV28
CDR3 protein: CASSPSDRTNTEAFF
CDR3 DNA: TGTGCCAGCAGTCCTTCGGACAGAACGAACACTGAAGCTTTCTTT

D gene: TRBD1
J gene: TRBJ1-2
clone size: NA
V gene: TRBV12-3/TRBV12-4
CDR3 protein: CASSRQGAGGYTF
CDR3 DNA: TGTGCCAGCAGTCGACAGGGGGCGGGTGGCTACACCTTC

D gene: TRBD1
J gene: TRBJ1-1
clone size: NA
V gene: TRBV13
CDR3 protein: CASSYGTGNTEAFF
CDR3 DNA: TGTGCCAGCAGCTACGGGACAGGGAACACTGAAGCTTTCTTT

D gene: NA
J gene: TRBJ2-1
clone size: NA
V gene: TRBV7-3
CDR3 protein: CASSLLGPGNEQFF
CDR3 DNA: TGTGCCAGCAGCTTACTAGGTCCGGGCAATGAGCAGTTCTTC

D gene: NA
J gene: TRBJ2-3
clone size: NA
V gene: TRBV11-2
CDR3 protein: CASSLLPGDTQYF
CDR3 DNA: TGTGCCAGCAGCTTACTCCCCGGAGATACGCAGTATTTT

D gene: TRBD1
J gene: TRBJ2-2
clone size: once
V gene: TRBV6-5
CDR3 protein: CASSYSRAGGTGELFF
CDR3 DNA: TGTGCCAGCAGTTACTCTCGGGCAGGGGGCACCGGGGAGCTGTTTTTT

D gene: NA
J gene: TRBJ2-1
clone size: NA
V gene: TRBV9
CDR3 protein: CASSVDEYNEQFF
CDR3 DNA: TGTGCCAGCAGCGTGGACGAGTACAATGAGCAGTTCTTC

D gene: NA
J gene: TRBJ1-5
clone size: NA
V gene: TRBV4-2
CDR3 protein: CASSHPNQPQHF
CDR3 DNA: TGTGCCAGCAGCCACCCCAATCAGCCCCAGCATTTT

D gene: TRBD1
J gene: TRBJ2-7
clone size: NA
V gene: TRBV4-1
CDR3 protein: CASSQSDRVLEQYF
CDR3 DNA: TGCGCCAGCAGCCAGTCTGACAGGGTGCTCGAGCAGTACTTC

D gene: NA
J gene: TRBJ1-5
clone size: NA
V gene: TRBV11-2
CDR3 protein: CASSLGSGRGHQPQHF
CDR3 DNA: TGTGCCAGCAGCTTAGGGTCAGGGCGGGGGCACCAGCCCCAGCATTTT

D gene: NA
J gene: TRBJ1-4
clone size: NA
V gene: TRBV9
CDR3 protein: CASSAQGTNEKLFF
CDR3 DNA: TGTGCCAGCAGCGCCCAGGGAACTAATGAAAAACTGTTTTTT

D gene: TRBD1
J gene: TRBJ1-1
clone size: NA
V gene: TRBV7-9
CDR3 protein: CASSLVVDRGGTEAFF
CDR3 DNA: TGTGCCAGCAGCTTAGTGGTCGACAGGGGGGGCACTGAAGCTTTCTTT

D gene: NA
J gene: TRBJ1-5
clone size: NA
V gene: TRBV28
CDR3 protein: CASTGRGQPQHF
CDR3 DNA: TGTGCCAGCACCGGTAGGGGTCAGCCCCAGCATTTT

D gene: NA
J gene: TRBJ2-1
clone size: NA
V gene: TRBV11-3
CDR3 protein: CASSKNIGQYNEQFF
CDR3 DNA: TGTGCCAGCAGCAAGAATATTGGACAGTACAATGAGCAGTTCTTC